The clone carrying this TCR beta chain was detected a few times. What it recognizes is unknown. The entry originates in a study of T-cell memory formation after mild COVID-19. Study context: TCR clusters were mostly confined to one donor each. General study points: Largely, contracting CD4+ clones fell within CM and EM, and contracting CD8+ clones within EMRA.

5'RACE, which relied on constant-segment primers, yielded TCR alpha and TCR beta cDNA libraries carrying sample barcodes and UMIs. From the 5' RACE reads, TCRdb called clonotypes with MiXCR, one entry per CDR3 protein. The sample shows fewer than 700,000 distinct CDR3 sequences, around 17% of them seen only once. Per germline, CDR1 GTSNPN and CDR2 SVGIG (reference sequence). The CDR3 sequence is 14 residues long. V lost 2 bases, J lost 0 bases, and 10 bases lay in between. This clonotype was sampled from an adult woman who had mild COVID-19 (a few samples of this study predate the infection). Cell type and time point are not known. The sequenced sample was PBMCs or a T cell subset sorted from them (not recorded which). This rearrangement joins TRBV30 to TRBJ1-1, with no clear D. CDR3 coding DNA: TGTGCCTGGAGTACATTGACCCTGAACACTGAAGCTTTCTTT. Protein: CAWSTLTLNTEAFF. The full variable domain, with the rest looked up from reference TRBV30 and TRBJ1-1, is SQTIHQWPATLVQPVGSPLSLECTVEGTSNPNLYWYRQAAGRGLQLLFYSVGIGQISSEVPQNLSASRPQDRQFILSSKKLLLSDSGFYLCAWSTLTLNTEAFFGQGTRLTVV.